The rows below give T cell receptor beta chains drawn from one sample of a study of cytomegalovirus exposure and HLA in healthy donors. Produced via immunoSEQ multiplex PCR; TCRdb's table is partial and in-frame only. The table has about 100,000 clones, 70% to 75% seen once; the top ten hold about 3.5%. The sequenced material came from PBMCs. The receptors stem from a man aged 40-49 years in good health and CMV-seronegative. Each CDR3 is given with its conserved first and last residue. D genes are given only for firm matches. A clone size is listed for some rows: how often the clone was seen (once, few, many), or a class if it is expanded.

clone size,D gene,J gene,V gene,CDR3 DNA,CDR3 protein
once,NA,TRBJ1-6,TRBV5-6,TGTGCCAGCAGCTTGGTTCGAGACTCCACGAGCTCCTATAATTCACCCCTCCACTTT,CASSLVRDSTSSYNSPLHF
NA,NA,TRBJ2-7,TRBV2,TGTGCCAGCAGTGAACAGGCCTACTACGAGCAGTACTTC,CASSEQAYYEQYF
NA,NA,TRBJ1-5,TRBV6-6,TGTGCCACTAAGGAGATTAGCAATCAGCCCCAGCATTTT,CATKEISNQPQHF
NA,NA,TRBJ1-1,TRBV4-3,TGCGCCAGCAGCCAAGATACTCGACTGATGAACACTGAAGCTTTCTTT,CASSQDTRLMNTEAFF
NA,TRBD1,TRBJ1-1,TRBV7-9,TGTGCCAGCAGCAAAGACAGGGGGACCACTGAAGCTTTCTTT,CASSKDRGTTEAFF
NA,TRBD1,TRBJ2-7,TRBV29-1,TGCAGCGCGCGACAAACAGGGGCCCTAGATGAGCAGTACTTC,CSARQTGALDEQYF
NA,NA,TRBJ2-7,TRBV7-2,TGTGCCAGCAGGCGCCGGGACAACTCCTACGAGCAGTACTTC,CASRRRDNSYEQYF
NA,TRBD1,TRBJ2-5,TRBV28,TGTGCCAGCAGTTTCTTGAATTGGGACAGGACTCCAGAGACCCAGTACTTC,CASSFLNWDRTPETQYF
NA,NA,TRBJ1-1,TRBV7-2,TGTGCCAGCAGCTTAGCATTTGGGGGGGCCGGCACTGAAGCTTTCTTT,CASSLAFGGAGTEAFF
NA,TRBD1,TRBJ1-6,TRBV2,TGTGCCAGCACCCCAACGGGACAGGGAAATTCACCCCTCCACTTT,CASTPTGQGNSPLHF
NA,NA,TRBJ2-7,TRBV27,TGTGCCAGCAGTTACGCCCAGGGACAACCCTACGAGCAGTACTTC,CASSYAQGQPYEQYF
NA,NA,TRBJ1-1,TRBV7-9,TGTGCCAGCAGCTTAGTTAACAGAATGAACACTGAAGCTTTCTTT,CASSLVNRMNTEAFF
few,TRBD1,TRBJ1-5,TRBV2,TGTGCCAGCAGTTGGGACAGCGGACAGCCCCAGCATTTT,CASSWDSGQPQHF
NA,NA,TRBJ2-7,TRBV23-1,TGCGCCAGCATGACCCCTGGGGCTAGTCCCTACGAGCAGTACTTC,CASMTPGASPYEQYF
few,TRBD2,TRBJ2-5,TRBV7-9,TGTGCCAGTGGGGGGGTAGATGAGACCCAGTACTTC,CASGGVDETQYF
once,TRBD2,TRBJ2-7,TRBV6-6,TGTGCCACTCTGGGGGGGGTCCACGAGCAGTACTTC,CATLGGVHEQYF
NA,TRBD2,TRBJ2-2,TRBV13,TGTGCCAGCAGCGGACTAGCGGGGGGGGCCGGGGAGCTGTTTTTT,CASSGLAGGAGELFF
few,NA,TRBJ2-6,TRBV6-5,TGTGCCAGCAGTTACTCGGGGGCCTCTGGGGCCAACGTCCTGACTTTC,CASSYSGASGANVLTF
NA,NA,TRBJ1-1,TRBV29-1,TGCAGCGGGAGGGTGGACACTGAAGCTTTCTTT,CSGRVDTEAFF
few,TRBD2,TRBJ2-3,TRBV11-3,TGTGCCAGCAGCGGACGGACTAGCGGGAGCACAGATACGCAGTATTTT,CASSGRTSGSTDTQYF
NA,NA,TRBJ1-1,TRBV4-2,TGTGCCAGCAGCCGACTGGGGGGGACTTTCTTT,CASSRLGGTFF
NA,NA,TRBJ1-6,TRBV19,TGTGCCAGTAGTATCCGTCAGGGGAGCTCCTATAATTCACCCCTCCACTTT,CASSIRQGSSYNSPLHF
NA,TRBD1,TRBJ1-2,TRBV7-6,TGTGCCAGCAGCCAGGGACAGGGAGTTAACTATGGCTACACCTTC,CASSQGQGVNYGYTF
few,TRBD1,TRBJ2-1,TRBV28,TGTGCCAGCATTGGGTGGGACAGGGGGGAGTTAGGTGAGCAGTTCTTC,CASIGWDRGELGEQFF
NA,TRBD1,TRBJ2-3,TRBV6-6,TGTGCCAGCAGCGATCCCGGACAGGGATTAACAGATACGCAGTATTTT,CASSDPGQGLTDTQYF
NA,NA,TRBJ2-7,TRBV6-6,TGTGCCAGCAGTTTTTCCCCCCCAGGAGAGCAGTACTTC,CASSFSPPGEQYF
NA,NA,TRBJ1-4,TRBV19,TGTGCCAGTAGTATAAGTTGGCATCCTAATGAAAAACTGTTTTTT,CASSISWHPNEKLFF
NA,TRBD1,TRBJ2-4,TRBV2,TGTGCCAGCAGTGGACAGGGGTCAAACATTCAGTACTTC,CASSGQGSNIQYF
NA,TRBD1,TRBJ1-4,TRBV5-6,TGTGCCAGCAGCTTAGGACAGGGTTGGAATGAAAAACTGTTTTTT,CASSLGQGWNEKLFF
NA,NA,TRBJ2-5,TRBV29-1,TGCAGCTCCTGGACACGCAATACGCAGACCCAGTACTTC,CSSWTRNTQTQYF
few,TRBD1,TRBJ1-4,TRBV4-1,TGCGCCAGCAGCCCGGACAGGCGTGAAAAACTGTTTTTT,CASSPDRREKLFF
few,TRBD1,TRBJ2-7,TRBV15,TGTGCCACCCCCTTGTTTAAGACAGGGGGGGGCGAGCAGTACTTC,CATPLFKTGGGEQYF
NA,NA,TRBJ1-4,TRBV5-1,TGCGCCAGCAGCTTCAGTAATGAAAAACTGTTTTTT,CASSFSNEKLFF
NA,NA,TRBJ1-2,TRBV5-1,TGCGCCAGCAGCTTAGGGAGACTCTATGGCTACACCTTC,CASSLGRLYGYTF
NA,NA,TRBJ1-2,TRBV27,TGTGCCAGCAGGCCTGGCGCGGCCTCCTATGGCTACACCTTC,CASRPGAASYGYTF
once,TRBD2,TRBJ2-7,TRBV6-1,TGTGCCAGCAGTGAAGAGGTAGCGGGAGTGTACGAGCAGTACTTC,CASSEEVAGVYEQYF
NA,NA,TRBJ2-7,TRBV7-9,TGTGCCAGCAGCACCTCGGCAGGGGACCACTCCTACGAGCAGTACTTC,CASSTSAGDHSYEQYF
NA,NA,TRBJ1-1,TRBV19,TGTGCCAGTAGTATAATGCAGGGGTCTGAAGCTTTCTTT,CASSIMQGSEAFF
NA,NA,TRBJ2-5,TRBV5-6,TGTGCCAGCAGCTCCCTCTCAGGCTGGGGGCTAAAAGAGACCCAGTACTTC,CASSSLSGWGLKETQYF
NA,TRBD2,TRBJ2-7,TRBV7-2,TGTGCCAGCAGCAAGGGGCCTAGCGGGGTCTCCTACGAGCAGTACTTC,CASSKGPSGVSYEQYF
NA,TRBD1,TRBJ2-7,TRBV7-9,TGTGCCAGCAGCTTAGGACAGGGAACCCTCTACGAGCAGTACTTC,CASSLGQGTLYEQYF
NA,TRBD1,TRBJ1-2,TRBV6-5,TGTGCCAGCAGTTCCCCTGACAGGGGAGACTATGGCTACACCTTC,CASSSPDRGDYGYTF
NA,NA,TRBJ1-4,TRBV4-2,TGTGCCAGCAGCCACCCGGGGACTAATGAAAAACTGTTTTTT,CASSHPGTNEKLFF
once,NA,TRBJ2-3,TRBV5-4,TGTGCCAGCAGCTTGGGAGGAGGAGGGGGGGCCGCAGATACGCAGTATTTT,CASSLGGGGGAADTQYF
NA,NA,TRBJ2-5,TRBV4-1,TGCGCCAGCAGCCAAGACGAGGGAGGGACCCAGTACTTC,CASSQDEGGTQYF
NA,NA,TRBJ1-3,TRBV28,TGTGCCAGCAATACGGGGGGGTCTGGAAACACCATATATTTT,CASNTGGSGNTIYF
once,TRBD1,TRBJ1-6,TRBV7-3,TGTGCCAGCAGCTCCGTAGGGGGCCTTAATTCACCCCTCCACTTT,CASSSVGGLNSPLHF
NA,NA,TRBJ1-1,TRBV5-1,TGCGCCAGCAGCCCGAAGACAGGGAACACTGAAGCTTTCTTT,CASSPKTGNTEAFF
NA,NA,TRBJ2-2,TRBV2,TGTGCCAGCATAGTCGACGGGGGGAACACCGGGGAGCTGTTTTTT,CASIVDGGNTGELFF
NA,NA,TRBJ1-6,TRBV7-8,TGTGCCAGTGAACGGACAGAAGGGTCCGAACCCCTCCACTTT,CASERTEGSEPLHF
NA,TRBD1,TRBJ1-1,TRBV7-3,TGTGCCAGCAGCTTACAGACAGGGCCGTTATTCTTGAACACTGAAGCTTTCTTT,CASSLQTGPLFLNTEAFF
once,NA,TRBJ1-4,TRBV11-2,TGTGCCAGCAGCTTAGTTGCGAGGAGTGAAAAACTGTTTTTT,CASSLVARSEKLFF
NA,TRBD2,TRBJ2-7,TRBV6-1,TGTGCCAGCAGTGGTCGGGGGGGCAGGTACGAGCAGTACTTC,CASSGRGGRYEQYF